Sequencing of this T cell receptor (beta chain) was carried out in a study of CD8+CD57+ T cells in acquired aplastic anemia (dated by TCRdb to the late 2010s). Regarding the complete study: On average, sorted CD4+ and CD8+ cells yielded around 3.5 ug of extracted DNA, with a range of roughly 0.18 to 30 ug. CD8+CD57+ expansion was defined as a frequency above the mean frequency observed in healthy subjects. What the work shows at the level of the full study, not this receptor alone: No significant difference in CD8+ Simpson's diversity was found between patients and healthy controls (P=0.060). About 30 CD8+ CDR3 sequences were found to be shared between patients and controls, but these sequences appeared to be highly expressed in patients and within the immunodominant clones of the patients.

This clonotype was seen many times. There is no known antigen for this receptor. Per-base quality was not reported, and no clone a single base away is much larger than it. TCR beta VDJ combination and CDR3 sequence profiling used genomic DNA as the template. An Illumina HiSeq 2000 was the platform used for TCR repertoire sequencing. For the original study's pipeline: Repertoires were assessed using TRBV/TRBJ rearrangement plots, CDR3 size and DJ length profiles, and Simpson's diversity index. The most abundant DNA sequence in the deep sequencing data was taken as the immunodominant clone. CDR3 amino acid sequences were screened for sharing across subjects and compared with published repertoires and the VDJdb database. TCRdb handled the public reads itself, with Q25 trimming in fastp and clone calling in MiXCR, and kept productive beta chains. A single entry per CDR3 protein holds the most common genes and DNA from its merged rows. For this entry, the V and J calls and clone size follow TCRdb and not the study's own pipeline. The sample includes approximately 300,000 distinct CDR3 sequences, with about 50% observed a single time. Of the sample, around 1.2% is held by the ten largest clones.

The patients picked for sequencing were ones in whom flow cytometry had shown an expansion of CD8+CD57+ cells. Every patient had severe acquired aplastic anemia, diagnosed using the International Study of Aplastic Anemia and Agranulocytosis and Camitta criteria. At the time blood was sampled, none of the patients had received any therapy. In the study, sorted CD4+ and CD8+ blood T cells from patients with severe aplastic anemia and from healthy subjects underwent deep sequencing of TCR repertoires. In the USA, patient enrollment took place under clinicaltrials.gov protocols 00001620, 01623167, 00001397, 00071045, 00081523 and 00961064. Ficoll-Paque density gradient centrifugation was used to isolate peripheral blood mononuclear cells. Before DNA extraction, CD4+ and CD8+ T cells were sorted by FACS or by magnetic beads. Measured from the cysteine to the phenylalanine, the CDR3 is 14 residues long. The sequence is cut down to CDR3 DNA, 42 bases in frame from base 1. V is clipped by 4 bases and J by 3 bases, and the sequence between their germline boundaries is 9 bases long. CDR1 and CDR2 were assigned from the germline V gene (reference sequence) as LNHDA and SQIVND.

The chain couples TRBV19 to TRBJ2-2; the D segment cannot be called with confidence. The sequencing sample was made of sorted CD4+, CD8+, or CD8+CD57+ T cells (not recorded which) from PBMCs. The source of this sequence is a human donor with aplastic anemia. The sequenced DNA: TGTGCCAGTAGTACTGACGGGTACACCGGGGAGCTGTTTTTT. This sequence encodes CASSTDGYTGELFF.